This T cell receptor beta chain was obtained from a study of T-cell memory formation after mild COVID-19. TCRdb re-derived calls from the 5' RACE reads in MiXCR, one entry per CDR3 protein. The top ten clones hold approximately 2.8% of a sample with some 210,000 distinct CDR3 sequences, roughly a tenth of them seen once. In germline, CDR1 is MNHEY, CDR2 SMNVEV (reference sequence). The V gene lost 8 bases and the J gene lost 11 bases, with 13 bases spanning the gap. The CDR3 covers 11 residues. The table lists this clonotype with many counts. Source material: PBMCs or a T cell subset sorted from them (not recorded which). The source is a man aged 18 to 30 who had mild COVID-19 (a few samples of this study predate the infection). Cell type and time point are not known. V is TRBV27 and J is TRBJ2-1, with TRBD1 as a possible D gene (5 bases). The DNA of the CDR3 is TGTGCCAGCCGCAGGGTCGGGCAGCAGTTCTTC. Translating gives CASRRVGQQFF.